These 21 T cell receptor beta chains were all obtained from the same sample, sequenced in a study of blood T cell repertoires in COVID-19. Data came from immunoSEQ multiplex PCR; TCRdb stores just in-frame clones and leaves some out. The sample has about 140,000 clones, approximately 85% seen once; the top ten hold 3% to 3.5%. Sequencing input: PBMCs or T cells enriched from blood (not recorded which). All receptors come from a woman between 50 and 59 years old with acute COVID-19.

The chain links TRBV30 to TRBJ2-5; no clear D. The CDR3 has 12 amino acids. Germline CDR1 GTSNPN, CDR2 SVGIG (reference sequence). Trimming pared 5 bases from V and 4 bases from J, leaving 11 bases between. The CDR3 reads CAWARSPETQYF. As DNA, the CDR3 is TGTGCCTGGGCCAGGTCGCCAGAGACCCAGTACTTC.

The V and J genes are TRBV11-2 and TRBJ2-5, with 11 bases identical to TRBD2. The CDR3 runs 14 residues. The V segment lost 5 bases and the J segment 8 bases; nucleotides outside the gene matches: 7. Germline V gene data show CDR1 as SGHAT and CDR2 as FQNNGV. In DNA, the CDR3 is TGTGCCAGCAGCCCGCAGACTAGCGGGGCAACCCAGTACTTC. It is translated as CASSPQTSGATQYF.

This chain connects TRBV24-1 to TRBJ1-2, with 7 positions matching TRBD1. The CDR3 is 18 residues long. Germline CDR1 reads KGHDR; CDR2 reads SFDVKD. V dropped 3 bases and J dropped 6; count of bases not matched to a gene: 18. CDR3 protein: CATSDHRGGRRDGDGYTF. The CDR3 DNA sequence: TGTGCCACCAGTGATCATCGAGGGGGCCGGAGGGATGGCGATGGCTACACCTTC.

J is TRBJ1-1 and V is TRBV3-1 (or the pseudogene TRBV3-2), with D uncertain. Germline-derived CDR1 and CDR2 are LGHDT and YNNKEL (reference sequence). The V and J ends lost 7 bases and 0 bases respectively, with 9 bases between them. This CDR3 is 13 amino acids long. CDR3 sequence: CASTLQLNTEAFF. In DNA, the CDR3 is TGTGCCAGCACACTCCAACTGAACACTGAAGCTTTCTTT.

This clone was seen a few times. The chain couples TRBV27 to TRBJ2-1, with 10 bases fitting TRBD2. The germline V gene encodes CDR1 MNHEY and CDR2 SMNVEV (reference sequence). CDR3 length: 17 amino acids. V lost 4 bases, J lost 2 bases, and 8 bases stayed unmatched. As DNA, the CDR3 is TGTGCCAGCAGTTCGCCTCAGCGGGAGGGCCCCTACAATGAGCAGTTCTTC. Translated: CASSSPQREGPYNEQFF.

The chain combines TRBV7-3 with TRBJ2-1; no definite D call. CDR1 is SGHTA, CDR2 FQGTGA, per germline. V was cut by 1 base and J by 1 base, with 5 bases left in between. There are 14 residues in the CDR3. CDR3 in DNA: TGTGCCAGCAGCTTAAGTTCGTCCTACAATGAGCAGTTCTTC. Amino acid sequence: CASSLSSSYNEQFF.

The CDR3 DNA sequence: TGTGCCAGCAGCCAAAACCAACAGGGGAACTATGGCTACACCTTC. The encoded protein is CASSQNQQGNYGYTF. The chain recombines TRBV5-4 with TRBJ1-2; 7 nucleotides agree with TRBD1. V lost 4 bases and J lost 2; bases outside the gene matches: 8. The CDR3 runs to 15 residues. CDR1 is SGHNT, CDR2 YYREEE, per germline (reference sequence).

The chain recombines TRBV27 with TRBJ1-2; D may be TRBD1 (5 bases). This CDR3 spans 14 amino acids. V lost 2 bases and J lost 4, with 11 bases in between. Germline assignment: CDR1 MNHEY and CDR2 SMNVEV (reference sequence). The CDR3 reads CASSLNPDSYGYTF. The CDR3 coding sequence is TGTGCCAGCAGTTTAAACCCAGACAGCTATGGCTACACCTTC.

This clone was seen a single time. V gene TRBV10-1 combines with J gene TRBJ2-7; 11 bases are a match to TRBD2. There are 15 residues in the CDR3. Germline V gene lookup returns CDR1 WNHNN and CDR2 SYGVQD (reference sequence). The ends lost 2 bases at V and 3 bases at J; junction bases unmatched: 3. The CDR3 coding sequence is TGCGCCAGCAGTGAGGGGACTAGCGGAAACTACGAGCAGTACTTC. Its protein product is CASSEGTSGNYEQYF.

The chain uses TRBV19 and TRBJ1-1; weak D call: TRBD1 (5 bases). CDR1 and CDR2 from the germline V gene are LNHDA and SQIVND (reference sequence). The V end was cut by 0 bases, the J end by 1 base, with 12 bases between. The CDR3 consists of 16 residues. CDR3 region: CASSIDTGTENTEAFF. As DNA, the CDR3 is TGTGCCAGTAGTATAGACACCGGGACTGAGAACACTGAAGCTTTCTTT.

The chain uses TRBV2 and TRBJ1-6; tentatively, D is TRBD1 (5 bases). In germline, CDR1 is SNHLY, CDR2 FYNNEI. The length of the CDR3 is 14 residues. V was cut by 5 bases and J by 10 bases, with 15 bases left in between. CDR3 loop: CASSLDMSGSPLHF. The CDR3 DNA reads TGTGCCAGCAGTTTGGACATGTCCGGCTCACCCCTCCACTTT. Full variable domain (remainder filled in from reference TRBV2 and TRBJ1-6): EPEVTQTPSHQVTQMGQEVILRCVPISNHLYFYWYRQILGQKVEFLVSFYNNEISEKSEIFDDQFSVERPDGSNFTLKIRSTKLEDSAMYFCASSLDMSGSPLHFGNGTRLTVT.

This clone was recorded only once. This chain connects TRBV28 to TRBJ2-1; perhaps TRBD2 as D (6 bases). The germline V gene has CDR1 MDHEN and CDR2 SYDVKM. The CDR3 is 16 residues long. V was cut by 4 bases and J by 0 bases, with 13 bases left in between. The CDR3 loop is CASSSSGPSSYNEQFF. CDR3 in DNA: TGTGCCAGCAGTTCAAGCGGGCCTAGCTCCTACAATGAGCAGTTCTTC.

The genes are TRBV11-3 and TRBJ2-7; a weak D match, TRBD1 (5 bases). V lost 1 base to trimming and J lost 0 bases, with 10 bases between them. CDR3 size: 15 residues. Germline-derived CDR1 and CDR2 are SGHNT and YENEEA. CDR3 DNA sequence: TGTGCCAGCAGCTTAGGTGAAGGGGACTCCTACGAGCAGTACTTC. Translating it yields CASSLGEGDSYEQYF.

The chain employs TRBV24-1 and TRBJ2-7; unclear D gene. The V and J ends lost 4 bases and 7 bases respectively, with 10 bases between them. This CDR3 contains 12 residues. Germline V gene sequence: CDR1 KGHDR, CDR2 SFDVKD. The CDR3 DNA reads as TGTGCCACCAGTGACGAGGTTGGGGAGCAGTACTTC. Translating it yields CATSDEVGEQYF.

A few counts support this clone. V usage is TRBV7-2 and J usage is TRBJ1-6; D is ambiguous. Per the germline V gene, CDR1 is SGHTA and CDR2 is FQGNSA. The CDR3 extends over 14 amino acids. Trimming removed 2 bases from V and 6 bases from J, with 8 bases in between. The CDR3 coding sequence is TGTGCCAGCAGCTTACATGCGGCTAATTCACCCCTCCACTTT. Amino acid sequence: CASSLHAANSPLHF.

DNA of the CDR3: TGTGCCAGCAGCGTACTAGCGGACCCTAGCTCCTACAATGAGCAGTTCTTC. This encodes CASSVLADPSSYNEQFF. The V call is TRBV7-3, the J call TRBJ2-1; 8 bases map to TRBD2. Germline CDR1 is SGHTA and CDR2 is FQGTGA. The CDR3 contains 17 residues. The V and J ends lost 5 bases and 0 bases, in that order; junction bases with no gene match: 9. Full variable domain (remainder filled in from reference TRBV7-3 and TRBJ2-1): GAGVSQTPSNKVTEKGKYVELRCDPISGHTALYWYRQSLGQGPEFLIYFQGTGAADDSGLPNDRFFAVRPEGSVSTLKIQRTERGDSAVYLCASSVLADPSSYNEQFFGPGTRLTVL.

This CDR3 reads CASGPNQETQYF. CDR3 nucleotides: TGTGCCAGCGGCCCGAACCAAGAGACCCAGTACTTC. The chain carries TRBV18 and TRBJ2-5; no clear D. The CDR3 loop spans 12 amino acids. With 8 bases removed from V and 0 bases from J, the gap between germline ends came to 7 bases. Germline-derived CDR1 and CDR2 are KGHSH and LQKENI.

The chain uses TRBV7-3 and TRBJ2-2; maybe TRBD1 (5 bases). Germline V lookup: CDR1 SGHTA, CDR2 FQGTGA. Deletions cut 8 bases from V and 6 bases from J, with 19 bases between. CDR3 size: 15 residues. CDR3 nucleotide sequence: TGTGCCAGCGGCCCTGGGGCTGGGGCCCCCGGGGAGCTGTTTTTT. Translating gives CASGPGAGAPGELFF.

This rearrangement joins TRBV2 to TRBJ2-1, with 8 positions matching TRBD2. V was clipped by 6 bases and J by 5 bases; unmatched bases: 9. This CDR3 region has 15 residues. Germline CDR1 and CDR2: SNHLY and FYNNEI. CDR3: CASRGQRETHNEQFF. CDR3 nucleotides: TGTGCCAGCAGGGGTCAGCGGGAGACCCACAATGAGCAGTTCTTC. Full variable domain (rest looked up from reference TRBV2 and TRBJ2-1): EPEVTQTPSHQVTQMGQEVILRCVPISNHLYFYWYRQILGQKVEFLVSFYNNEISEKSEIFDDQFSVERPDGSNFTLKIRSTKLEDSAMYFCASRGQRETHNEQFFGPGTRLTVL.

Only one count was recorded for this clone. The chain recombines TRBV28 with TRBJ1-2; tentatively, D is TRBD1 (6 bases). The ends were cut back, 4 bases at V and 4 bases at J, with 13 bases in the middle. The length of the CDR3 is 14 residues. Germline lookup yields CDR1 MDHEN and CDR2 SYDVKM. The CDR3 DNA reads as TGTGCCAGCAGTTCTGGGGGCCGTGCCTATGGCTACACCTTC. It specifies CASSSGGRAYGYTF.

The CDR3 protein is CASSQASGIPYQPQHF. The CDR3 nucleotides read TGCGCCAGCAGCCAAGCGTCAGGTATTCCTTATCAGCCCCAGCATTTT. The chain couples TRBV4-3 to TRBJ1-5, with D unclear. CDR3 size: 16 residues. Trimming pared 1 base from V and 5 bases from J, leaving 15 bases between. CDR1 is LGHNA and CDR2 is YSLEER in the germline V gene.